Listed here are 32 T cell receptor beta chains from one sample, sequenced in a study of T cells in Graves' hyperthyroidism and ophthalmopathy. TCR beta CDR3 regions were amplified from RNA. Primed by the HTBI set, a first-round RT-PCR was run on the TCR CDR3. MiXCR, applied by TCRdb to the multiplex PCR reads, yields one record per CDR3 protein. In the table there are under 550,000 distinct CDR3 sequences, just under 20% of which are singletons. The specimen was blood. The source of these receptors is a middle-aged man with Graves' ophthalmopathy.

The rearrangement uses TRBV6-1 and TRBJ1-2; D not resolved. Trimming shortened V by 7 bases and J by 2 bases, and 11 bases separated the two germline ends. Per the germline V gene, CDR1 is MNHNS and CDR2 is SASEGT. The CDR3 is 13 residues long. The CDR3 loop reads CASKRVSNYGYTF. In DNA, the CDR3 is TGTGCCAGCAAGAGGGTATCGAACTATGGCTACACCTTC.

This chain connects TRBV2 to TRBJ2-7; the match to TRBD2 covers 8 bases. Germline V gene sequence: CDR1 SNHLY, CDR2 FYNNEI. The CDR3 extends over 15 amino acids. Trimming at V came to 4 bases and at J to 5 bases, leaving 10 bases not matched to a gene. The CDR3 region is CASSVSGGGSHEQYF. In DNA form, the CDR3 reads TGTGCCAGCAGTGTCTCCGGGGGGGGGTCTCACGAGCAGTACTTC.

This clonotype showed up many times. The J gene is TRBJ2-5, the V gene TRBV20-1; the match to TRBD1 covers 7 bases. Germline V gene data show CDR1 as DFQATT and CDR2 as SNEGSKA (reference sequence). V lost 5 bases and J lost 6; bases outside the gene matches: 15. The CDR3 has 15 amino acids. The DNA of the CDR3 is TGCAGTGCTGCACGACAGGGCAGGGAATTGAAGACCCAGTACTTC. This gives the protein CSAARQGRELKTQYF.

As DNA, the CDR3 is TGTGCCAGCAGTTACTCGATGACCGCCTTTTATAATTCACCCCTCCACTTT. It codes for CASSYSMTAFYNSPLHF. The chain links TRBV6-2 or TRBV6-3 to TRBJ1-6; the D is unclear. Trimming left V 0 bases short and J 4 bases short, with 13 bases between. Germline lookup yields CDR1 MNHEY and CDR2 SVGEGT. This CDR3 contains 17 residues.

The chain recombines TRBV28 with TRBJ2-1; possibly TRBD1 for D (6 bases). CDR1 and CDR2 (germline): MDHEN, SYDVKM. Trimming shortened V by 2 bases and J by 14 bases, and 10 bases separated the two germline ends. There are 11 residues in the CDR3. The CDR3 region is CASSLQQGKFF. The DNA of the CDR3 is TGTGCCAGCAGTTTACAGCAGGGGAAGTTCTTC.

The chain couples TRBV4-3 to TRBJ1-2; the D is unclear. The V end was cut by 0 bases, the J end by 8 bases, with 13 bases between. Germline CDR1 LGHNA, CDR2 YSLEER. This CDR3 contains 14 residues. Written as DNA, the CDR3 is TGCGCCAGCAGCCAAGATCGCAGAACCGACGGCTACACCTTC. Its protein is CASSQDRRTDGYTF.

Points on this clonotype: The CDR3 end shows no conserved phenylalanine or tryptophan, and so a read error is likely. The chain combines TRBV12-3 or TRBV12-4 with TRBJ2-5; D possibly corresponds to TRBD2 (6 bases). The CDR3 runs to 14 residues. Trimming took off 2 bases at V and 1 base at J, with 8 bases between the two ends. Here the CDR3 DNA reads TGTGCCAGCAGTTTATTGGGGGGCCAAGAGACCCAGTACCTC. Translation gives CASSLLGGQETQYL.

The chain couples TRBV20-1 to TRBJ1-2; 8 bases fit TRBD1. CDR1 DFQATT and CDR2 SNEGSKA come from the germline V gene (reference sequence). V lost 6 bases, J lost 4 bases, and 22 bases stayed unmatched. This CDR3 contains 18 residues. The CDR3 loop reads CSAASPGGTGSLVYGYTF. The CDR3 coding sequence is TGCAGTGCCGCCTCCCCGGGGGGGACAGGCTCCCTTGTCTATGGCTACACCTTC.

In its sample, this clonotype was seen a few times. The genes are TRBV2 and TRBJ1-3; D is unresolved. The CDR3 is made up of 15 amino acids. Germline V gene sequence: CDR1 SNHLY, CDR2 FYNNEI. V was shortened by 2 bases and J by 0 bases, with 8 bases between the two germline ends. In DNA form, the CDR3 reads TGTGCCAGCAGTGAAAGGCGCCGCTCTGGAAACACCATATATTTT. This gives the protein CASSERRRSGNTIYF.

The CDR3 loop is CASSLEPPDRTTGELFF. The DNA for the CDR3 is TGCGCCAGCAGCTTGGAGCCTCCGGACAGGACCACCGGGGAGCTGTTTTTT. The chain is built from TRBV5-1 and TRBJ2-2; 7 positions agree with TRBD1. The CDR3 covers 17 residues. The ends lost 0 bases at V and 4 bases at J; junction bases unmatched: 9. Germline loops: CDR1 SGHRS, CDR2 YFSETQ.

The table lists this clonotype with a few counts. The chain links TRBV28 to TRBJ2-7; TRBD2 agrees at 8 bases. The CDR3 runs 14 residues. CDR1 MDHEN and CDR2 SYDVKM come from the germline V gene. With V trimmed by 3 bases and J by 3 bases, 4 bases remained unmatched. The CDR3 here is CASSLTGGLYEQYF. CDR3 sequence (DNA): TGTGCCAGCAGTTTGACGGGAGGGCTCTACGAGCAGTACTTC.

This clonotype has just a few counts. The CDR3: CASRQGAANYGYTF. The CDR3 DNA follows: TGTGCCAGCAGGCAGGGGGCCGCAAACTATGGCTACACCTTC. This rearrangement joins TRBV12-3 or TRBV12-4 to TRBJ1-2; 8 bases line up with TRBD1. The CDR3 consists of 14 residues. After removal of 6 bases from V and 2 bases from J, the junction contained 5 bases not matched to a gene.

Turning to this clonotype: Since a much larger clone is just one base distant, this may be a read error. The V call is TRBV6-1, the J call TRBJ2-1, with 11 bases that match TRBD1. This CDR3 spans 18 amino acids. The V gene end was trimmed by 2 bases and the J gene end by 9 bases; junction bases not matched to a gene: 15. Germline V gives CDR1 MNHNS, CDR2 SASEGT. The CDR3 nucleotides read TGTGCCAGCAGTGAATGGACAGGGGGCTCTTTGGGAGGTTGTGAGCAGTTCTTC. This translates into CASSEWTGGSLGGCEQFF.

This clonotype was detected only a few times. This sequence joins TRBV19 and TRBJ2-1; a possible D gene is TRBD2 (6 bases). Germline assignment: CDR1 LNHDA and CDR2 SQIVND (reference sequence). The V end lost 7 bases, the J end lost 6 bases, and 16 bases lay between the germline ends. The CDR3 has 14 residues. The CDR3: CASTGGLRRNEQFF. CDR3 DNA: TGTGCCAGTACCGGGGGACTCCGCCGCAATGAGCAGTTCTTC.

This clonotype was seen many times. J is TRBJ2-7 and V is TRBV13; maybe TRBD2 (6 bases). The V gene lost 6 bases and the J gene lost 2 bases, with 17 bases spanning the gap. Germline lookup yields CDR1 PRHDT and CDR2 FYEKMQ (reference sequence). The CDR3 covers 15 residues. The CDR3: CASSPPSSEAYEQYF. The CDR3, as DNA: TGTGCCAGCAGTCCGCCCTCTAGCGAAGCCTACGAGCAGTACTTC.

The CDR3 here is CASSLGSGTGGNEQYF. The CDR3, as DNA: TGTGCCAGCAGCCTCGGCTCCGGGACAGGGGGCAACGAGCAGTACTTC. This chain connects TRBV9 to TRBJ2-7; 12 bases match TRBD1. Trimming took 4 bases from V and 5 from J; bases not matched to a gene: 10. CDR3 length equals 16 residues. Germline values: CDR1 SGDLS, CDR2 YYNGEE. Supplemented by reference TRBV9 and TRBJ2-7, the full variable domain reads DSGVTQTPKHLITATGQRVTLRCSPRSGDLSVYWYQQSLDQGLQFLIQYYNGEERAKGNILERFSAQQFPDLHSELNLSSLELGDSALYFCASSLGSGTGGNEQYFGPGTRLTVT.

The sample holds many counts of this clonotype. The genes are TRBV18 and TRBJ1-5; the D is unclear. This CDR3 contains 14 residues. Deletions cut 6 bases from V and 4 bases from J, with 13 bases between. CDR1 and CDR2 from the germline V gene are KGHSH and LQKENI. CDR3 bases: TGTGCCAGCTCCCCTGCCTTTGAGAATCAGCCCCAGCATTTT. Its translation is CASSPAFENQPQHF.

Concerning this clonotype itself: The junction departs from germline at one end; a sequencing error may be responsible. The rearrangement links TRBV6-9 to TRBJ2-7; TRBD2 agrees at 12 bases. In germline, CDR1 is MNHGY, CDR2 SVAAGI. The CDR3 runs 17 residues. The CDR3 nucleotides read TGTGCCAGCGGTTACGCGCGGGGACTAGCGGGCTCCTACGAGCAGTACTTC. Translated, it gives CASGYARGLAGSYEQYF.

This clonotype was observed many times. CDR3 bases: TGTGCCAGCAGCCGGGACCACCAAGAGACCCAGTACTTC. Translation gives CASSRDHQETQYF. The V and J genes are TRBV7-3 and TRBJ2-5; D is perhaps TRBD1 or TRBD2 (5 bases each). V was clipped by 5 bases and J by 0 bases, with 7 bases between them. CDR1 and CDR2 from the germline V gene are SGHTA and FQGTGA. CDR3 length: 13 residues.

There are a few counts of this clonotype. The V gene is TRBV5-5, the J gene TRBJ1-2; 8 nucleotides align to TRBD1. The CDR3 runs 13 residues. Germline V gene data show CDR1 as SGHKS and CDR2 as YYEKEE (reference sequence). Unmatched junction bases numbered 5, after V lost 2 bases and J lost 8 bases. The CDR3 DNA follows: TGTGCCAGCAGCTTACGACAGGGGAAAGGCTACACCTTC. This gives the protein CASSLRQGKGYTF.

The V call is TRBV2, the J call TRBJ2-1, with D uncertain. CDR3 length: 10 amino acids. Trimming took 6 bases from V and 9 from J, leaving 6 bases between them. Germline lookup yields CDR1 SNHLY and CDR2 FYNNEI. The CDR3 loop reads CASRALEQFF. The CDR3 DNA follows: TGTGCCAGCAGGGCCCTTGAGCAGTTCTTC.

This clonotype appeared a few times. The chain carries TRBV11-1 and TRBJ1-1; 7 bases line up with TRBD1. CDR1 SGHAT and CDR2 FQDESV come from the germline V gene (reference sequence). The CDR3 contains 14 residues. Trimming at V came to 8 bases and at J to 5 bases, leaving 11 bases not matched to a gene. CDR3 in amino acids: CASATTGVRTEAFF. The CDR3 DNA reads as TGTGCCAGCGCTACAACAGGGGTTAGGACTGAAGCTTTCTTT. The variable domain in full, completed from reference TRBV11-1 and TRBJ1-1, reads EAEVAQSPRYKITEKSQAVAFWCDPISGHATLYWYRQILGQGPELLVQFQDESVVDDSQLPKDRFSAERLKGVDSTLKIQPAELGDSAMYLCASATTGVRTEAFFGQGTRLTVV.

The chain uses TRBV4-3 and TRBJ2-4; tentatively, D is TRBD2 (6 bases). CDR3 length: 14 residues. Germline loops: CDR1 LGHNA, CDR2 YSLEER. V dropped 3 bases and J dropped 3 bases, with 9 bases sitting between them. CDR3 protein: CASSQPGVKNIQYF. The CDR3 DNA follows: TGCGCCAGCAGCCAGCCGGGGGTCAAAAACATTCAGTACTTC.

DNA for the CDR3: TGTGCCAGCAGCGTAGAAGGGCGGCAGCCCTACGAGCAGTACTTC. It codes for CASSVEGRQPYEQYF. V gene TRBV9 combines with J gene TRBJ2-7; D remains ambiguous. V lost 0 bases and J 2 bases, leaving 12 bases between the germline ends. The CDR3 spans 15 residues. The V gene's germline CDR1 is SGDLS and CDR2 YYNGEE.

The V gene is TRBV5-1, the J gene TRBJ2-7; no firm D call. Germline V CDR1 and CDR2: SGHRS, YFSETQ. Trimming cost V 10 bases and J 7 bases, with 18 bases left between them. CDR3 size: 12 residues. As DNA, the CDR3 is TGCGCCGGCGGCACACAGTTGGGGGAGCAGTACTTC. It encodes CAGGTQLGEQYF. Using reference TRBV5-1 and TRBJ2-7 for the parts outside the CDR3, the full variable domain is KAGVTQTPRYLIKTRGQQVTLSCSPISGHRSVSWYQQTPGQGLQFLFEYFSETQRNKGNFPGRFSGRQFSNSRSEMNVSTLELGDSALYLCAGGTQLGEQYFGPGTRLTVT.

The chain has TRBV5-4 and TRBJ2-7; perhaps TRBD1 as D (6 bases). CDR1 and CDR2 from the germline V gene are SGHNT and YYREEE (reference sequence). The CDR3 is made up of 15 amino acids. The ends were cut back, 0 bases at V and 3 bases at J, with 13 bases in the middle. The CDR3 here is CASSLGGGQSYEQYF. As DNA, the CDR3 is TGTGCCAGCAGCTTGGGCGGAGGACAGAGCTACGAGCAGTACTTC.

V gene TRBV4-1 combines with J gene TRBJ2-7; 7 bases map to TRBD2. V shed 0 bases, J shed 3 bases, and the junction held 2 bases outside the gene matches. CDR3 length: 14 amino acids. The germline gives CDR1 MGHRA, CDR2 YSYEKL. CDR3 nucleotides: TGCGCCAGCAGCCAAGATCGGGGGGACTACGAGCAGTACTTC. This sequence encodes CASSQDRGDYEQYF.

In its sample, this clonotype was seen many times. V gene TRBV2 combines with J gene TRBJ2-5; D is perhaps TRBD1 (6 bases). Trimming removed 8 bases from V and 1 base from J, with 20 bases in between. Germline lookup yields CDR1 SNHLY and CDR2 FYNNEI. The CDR3 extends over 16 amino acids. The CDR3 is CASQGDLGQTQETQYF. The CDR3 DNA is TGTGCCAGCCAAGGCGATCTTGGACAGACCCAAGAGACCCAGTACTTC.

The chain is built from TRBV4-1 and TRBJ1-2; D might be TRBD1 (5 bases). The CDR3 has 15 residues. The germline V gene encodes CDR1 MGHRA and CDR2 YSYEKL. Trimming removed 1 base at V and 0 bases at J, with 9 bases between. CDR3 protein: CASSQVGGANYGYTF. The CDR3 DNA reads TGCGCCAGCAGCCAAGTGGGGGGGGCTAACTATGGCTACACCTTC.

This clonotype occurred many times. V and J are TRBV20-1 and TRBJ1-6, with a possible D match to TRBD1 (5 bases). The CDR3 spans 15 residues. Trimming shortened V by 3 bases and J by 4 bases, and 13 bases separated the two germline ends. CDR1 is DFQATT, CDR2 SNEGSKA, per germline (reference sequence). The CDR3 is CSASHGEGYNSPLHF. The CDR3 region has the DNA TGCAGTGCTAGTCACGGGGAGGGGTATAATTCACCCCTCCACTTT.

This clonotype was detected many times. The rearrangement joins TRBV5-1 to TRBJ2-3; D may match TRBD1 or TRBD2 (6 bases each). Germline V gene data show CDR1 as SGHRS and CDR2 as YFSETQ. The CDR3 runs 18 residues. V lost 4 bases and J lost 2, with 23 bases in between. The CDR3 loop is CASSVRGGGGATTDTQYF. CDR3 sequence (DNA): TGCGCCAGCAGCGTCCGAGGGGGAGGCGGAGCTACCACAGATACGCAGTATTTT.

This clonotype has a handful of counts. Written as DNA, the CDR3 is TGTGCCAGTTCGCGCGTCGGGGCGAATCAGCCCCAGCATTTT. Its translation is CASSRVGANQPQHF. The chain recombines TRBV19 with TRBJ1-5, with D perhaps TRBD1 (5 bases). CDR3 length: 14 residues. The germline gives CDR1 LNHDA, CDR2 SQIVND (reference sequence). V lost 8 bases to trimming and J lost 4 bases, with 15 bases between them.